This T cell receptor beta chain was obtained from a study of blood T cell repertoires in COVID-19. Overall study context: The samples span acute and convalescent COVID-19 from the United States, Italy and Spain.

Measured with immunoSEQ multiplex PCR; TCRdb has only the in-frame clones, and not every one. In the table there are 250,000 to 300,000 clones, around 90% of which are singletons. Recruits, aged 18 to 89 years, lived in 24 US areas. The receptor's source is a human donor in a cohort exposed to, infected with or recovered from COVID-19 (not recorded which). The donor label of this sample is uncertain. Source material: PBMCs or T cells enriched from blood (not recorded which).

In nucleotides, the CDR3 is TGTGCCAGCAATCGAGGGGGTCTCCAATCCAATTCACCCCTCCACTTT. Encoded protein: CASNRGGLQSNSPLHF. J is TRBJ1-6 and V is TRBV2; D perhaps matches TRBD1 (6 bases). Trimming removed 7 bases at V and 7 bases at J, with 20 bases between. CDR1 and CDR2 (germline): SNHLY, FYNNEI. The CDR3 is 16 amino acids.